Below are 26 T cell receptor beta chains sequenced from a single sample in a study of T cell responses to AZD1222 COVID-19 vaccine. Clones were read by immunoSEQ multiplex PCR, and TCRdb kept only the in-frame ones, dropping some. The sample lists 110,000 or so clones, about 87% occurring once. This specimen was peripheral blood, taken on day 0 of AZD1222 vaccination. Receptors were obtained from an adult in good health.

This chain uses TRBV18 with TRBJ2-3; 10 positions match TRBD2. CDR1 is KGHSH and CDR2 is LQKENI in the germline V gene. The CDR3 spans 16 residues. V lost 2 bases, J lost 4 bases, and 6 bases stayed unmatched. The CDR3, as DNA: TGTGCCAGCTCACCAGGAGCGGGAGGGTCGTCAGATACGCAGTATTTT. Translated, it gives CASSPGAGGSSDTQYF.

CDR3 sequence reads: CASSLDGLRTDTQYF. In nucleotides, the CDR3 is TGCGCCAGCAGCTTGGATGGGCTCCGCACAGATACGCAGTATTTT. V usage is TRBV5-1 and J usage is TRBJ2-3, with D unresolved. The CDR3 has 15 residues. The germline CDR1 and CDR2 sequences are SGHRS and YFSETQ. V gave up 0 bases and J gave up 1 base, with 9 bases separating them.

The chain employs TRBV4-2 and TRBJ2-5; 8 bases align to TRBD2. The CDR3 has 18 residues. The junction had 9 bases not matched to a gene; V was cut back by 0 bases and J by 0 bases. Per the germline V gene, CDR1 is LGHNA and CDR2 is YNFKEQ. CDR3 amino acids: CASSQDLTSGAYQETQYF. In nucleotides, the CDR3 is TGTGCCAGCAGCCAAGACCTCACTAGCGGCGCGTACCAAGAGACCCAGTACTTC.

This clone appeared once. V is TRBV9 and J is TRBJ2-1; TRBD2 is a possible D gene (5 bases). The V gene's germline CDR1 is SGDLS and CDR2 YYNGEE. Trimming shortened V by 3 bases and J by 7 bases, and 5 bases separated the two germline ends. The CDR3 runs 11 residues. The DNA of the CDR3 is TGTGCCAGCAGCGGCGGGAATGAGCAGTTCTTC. The encoded protein is CASSGGNEQFF.

V and J are TRBV5-1 and TRBJ1-3, with a tentative D call TRBD1 (5 bases). The ends were cut back, 1 base at V and 0 bases at J, with 14 bases in the middle. Germline CDR1 reads SGHRS; CDR2 reads YFSETQ. The length of the CDR3 is 17 residues. The CDR3 protein is CASSLSVGAISGNTIYF. In DNA form, the CDR3 reads TGCGCCAGCAGCTTGAGCGTAGGGGCGATCTCTGGAAACACCATATATTTT. Drawing the rest from reference TRBV5-1 and TRBJ1-3, the complete variable domain is KAGVTQTPRYLIKTRGQQVTLSCSPISGHRSVSWYQQTPGQGLQFLFEYFSETQRNKGNFPGRFSGRQFSNSRSEMNVSTLELGDSALYLCASSLSVGAISGNTIYFGEGSWLTVV.

V and J are TRBV29-1 and TRBJ1-4; 7 bases match TRBD1. V was clipped by 4 bases and J by 4 bases; unmatched bases: 6. Germline V gene sequence: CDR1 SQVTM, CDR2 ANQGSEA. This CDR3 is built from 14 residues. The CDR3 loop reads CSVAGGPYNEKLFF. The CDR3 DNA reads as TGCAGCGTTGCAGGGGGTCCTTATAATGAAAAACTGTTTTTT.

The chain joins TRBV4-2 to TRBJ2-7; D is unclear. The germline V gene encodes CDR1 LGHNA and CDR2 YNFKEQ. V was pared by 0 bases and J by 6 bases, with 12 bases between. CDR3 length: 14 residues. CDR3 sequence (DNA): TGTGCCAGCAGCCAAGAGGTGGGTCCCGCCGAGCAGTACTTC. Protein: CASSQEVGPAEQYF.

The J gene is TRBJ1-2, the V gene TRBV7-3, with D hard to call. The V and J ends lost 2 bases and 3 bases respectively, with 13 bases between them. Germline values: CDR1 SGHTA, CDR2 FQGTGA. There are 15 residues in the CDR3. CDR3 loop: CASSLASGSHYGYTF. In DNA, the CDR3 is TGTGCCAGCAGCTTAGCCTCGGGCAGTCACTATGGCTACACCTTC. The variable domain in full, completed from reference TRBV7-3 and TRBJ1-2, reads GAGVSQTPSNKVTEKGKYVELRCDPISGHTALYWYRQSLGQGPEFLIYFQGTGAADDSGLPNDRFFAVRPEGSVSTLKIQRTERGDSAVYLCASSLASGSHYGYTFGSGTRLTVV.

V usage is TRBV4-1 and J usage is TRBJ2-1; 10 positions match TRBD2. CDR3 length: 17 residues. Looked up from germline, CDR1 is MGHRA and CDR2 is YSYEKL. The V segment lost 0 bases and the J segment 6 bases; nucleotides outside the gene matches: 8. The CDR3 reads CASSQDLPGLASNEQFF. Written as DNA, the CDR3 is TGCGCCAGCAGCCAAGACCTCCCGGGACTAGCGAGCAATGAGCAGTTCTTC.

In regard to this clone: Additional DNA sequences in this sample encode the identical CDR3. The V and J genes are TRBV5-1 and TRBJ1-3, with D unresolved. The V end was cut by 0 bases, the J end by 0 bases, with 7 bases between. The CDR3 spans 15 residues. Germline assignment: CDR1 SGHRS and CDR2 YFSETQ. The CDR3: CASSLDGSSGNTIYF. The CDR3 DNA reads as TGCGCCAGCAGCTTGGACGGGAGCTCTGGAAACACCATATATTTT.

V usage is TRBV7-3 and J usage is TRBJ2-2; 10 nucleotides line up with TRBD2. With 5 bases clipped from V and 1 base from J, the junction kept 4 bases outside the gene matches. In germline, CDR1 is SGHTA, CDR2 FQGTGA. The CDR3 runs 16 residues. The CDR3 loop is CASSIWTSGNTGELFF. The CDR3 nucleotides are TGTGCCAGCAGCATATGGACTAGCGGGAACACCGGGGAGCTGTTTTTT.

This chain connects TRBV7-2 to TRBJ2-3; unclear D gene. The CDR3 is made up of 17 amino acids. Trimming removed 3 bases at V and 0 bases at J, with 16 bases between. Germline CDR1 is SGHTA and CDR2 is FQGNSA. CDR3: CASSLNRPDFSTDTQYF. CDR3 nucleotides: TGTGCCAGCAGCTTGAACAGACCAGACTTTAGCACAGATACGCAGTATTTT.

This clone appeared a single time. The chain combines TRBV7-2 with TRBJ2-3; D ambiguous. CDR1 is SGHTA and CDR2 is FQGNSA in the germline V gene. This CDR3 is built from 14 residues. V lost 1 base and J lost 4, with 9 bases in between. This CDR3 is CASSLEGSPDTQYF. CDR3 nucleotides: TGTGCCAGCAGCTTAGAGGGCAGCCCAGATACGCAGTATTTT.

The chain uses TRBV7-3 and TRBJ2-7; 14 bases are a match to TRBD2. V shed 8 bases, J shed 6 bases, and the junction held 0 bases outside the gene matches. The CDR3 contains 12 residues. Per the germline V gene, CDR1 is SGHTA and CDR2 is FQGTGA. The CDR3 region has the DNA TGTGCCAGCGGGACTAGCGGGAGCGAGCAGTACTTC. This gives the protein CASGTSGSEQYF.

This clone was counted only a few times. The rearrangement uses TRBV11-2 and TRBJ2-1; 11 nucleotides line up with TRBD2. From germline, CDR1 is SGHAT and CDR2 FQNNGV. CDR3 length: 17 amino acids. V trimming: 7 bases; J trimming: 7 bases; junction bases outside the gene matches: 15. The CDR3 DNA sequence: TGTGCCAGCACTCTGGGCCTTAGCGGGAGGGCCGCGAATGAGCAGTTCTTC. As protein: CASTLGLSGRAANEQFF.

DNA of the CDR3: TGTGCCAGCAGTGAGCCCCAGCGGAACAATGAGCAGTTCTTC. Translating gives CASSEPQRNNEQFF. The rearrangement uses TRBV25-1 and TRBJ2-1; possibly TRBD2 for D (5 bases). Germline V gene lookup returns CDR1 MGHDK and CDR2 SYGVNS. V was pared by 3 bases and J by 5 bases, with 11 bases between. This CDR3 comprises 14 residues.

The rearrangement joins TRBV12-3 or TRBV12-4 to TRBJ1-2, with D tentatively TRBD1 (5 bases). V was clipped by 7 bases and J by 5 bases, with 14 bases between them. The length of the CDR3 is 13 residues. In DNA, the CDR3 is TGTGCCAGCACCAATGGGGCTTATTATGGCTACACCTTC. Its protein is CASTNGAYYGYTF.

The V gene is TRBV5-1, the J gene TRBJ2-2, with a weak D call TRBD2 (5 bases). From germline, CDR1 is SGHRS and CDR2 YFSETQ. The CDR3 loop spans 14 amino acids. V dropped 1 base and J dropped 4 bases, with 8 bases sitting between them. CDR3: CASSLPSPTGELFF. As DNA, the CDR3 is TGCGCCAGCAGCTTGCCTAGCCCCACCGGGGAGCTGTTTTTT.

This chain connects TRBV9 to TRBJ2-1, with TRBD2 identical over 9 bases. J lost 5 bases, V lost 0 bases, and 12 bases had no gene match. The germline CDR1 and CDR2 sequences are SGDLS and YYNGEE. The CDR3 extends over 18 amino acids. The CDR3 reads CASSVGRVVGTSNNEQFF. DNA of the CDR3: TGTGCCAGCAGCGTAGGGCGGGTAGTAGGGACTAGCAACAATGAGCAGTTCTTC.

The J gene is TRBJ2-1, the V gene TRBV5-1; 11 nucleotides line up with TRBD2. Trimming removed 4 bases from V and 10 bases from J; junction bases left unmatched: 10. CDR1 and CDR2 from the germline V gene are SGHRS and YFSETQ. The CDR3 is 15 residues long. CDR3 DNA: TGCGCCAGCAGCCTCGGGACTAGCGGCCTTGGGGAGCAGTTCTTC. Translation gives CASSLGTSGLGEQFF. Using reference TRBV5-1 and TRBJ2-1 for the parts outside the CDR3, the full variable domain is KAGVTQTPRYLIKTRGQQVTLSCSPISGHRSVSWYQQTPGQGLQFLFEYFSETQRNKGNFPGRFSGRQFSNSRSEMNVSTLELGDSALYLCASSLGTSGLGEQFFGPGTRLTVL.

The V gene is TRBV29-1, the J gene TRBJ2-7, with 12 bases identical to TRBD2. J lost 4 bases, V lost 1 base, and 2 bases had no gene match. CDR1 is SQVTM and CDR2 is ANQGSEA in the germline V gene. CDR3 length equals 14 residues. The CDR3 DNA reads TGCAGCGTTGAAGGACTAGCGGGAGCTTACGAGCAGTACTTC. Its translation is CSVEGLAGAYEQYF.

The chain has TRBV11-2 and TRBJ2-1; D gene uncertain. The V end was cut by 6 bases, the J end by 0 bases, with 15 bases between. The germline gives CDR1 SGHAT, CDR2 FQNNGV. The CDR3 is made up of 16 amino acids. The CDR3 nucleotides are TGTGCCAGCAGGTCATCTGGGCGCGGCTCCTACAATGAGCAGTTCTTC. This translates into CASRSSGRGSYNEQFF.

This rearrangement joins TRBV28 to TRBJ1-2; maybe TRBD1 (5 bases). V was shortened by 3 bases and J by 7 bases, with 9 bases between the two germline ends. The CDR3 is 12 residues long. CDR1 is MDHEN, CDR2 SYDVKM, per germline. CDR3 in DNA: TGTGCCAGCAGTTTGCAGGGTTTTGGCTACACCTTC. This translates into CASSLQGFGYTF.

The chain combines TRBV2 with TRBJ1-6, with D possibly TRBD1 on 6 matching bases. This CDR3 contains 13 residues. Trimming stripped 10 bases from V and 5 bases from J, with 12 bases between. CDR1 is SNHLY and CDR2 is FYNNEI in the germline V gene. The CDR3 protein is CAIPQGNNSPLHF. The CDR3, as DNA: TGTGCCATCCCCCAGGGGAATAATTCACCCCTCCACTTT. Filled out from reference TRBV2 and TRBJ1-6, the complete variable domain reads EPEVTQTPSHQVTQMGQEVILRCVPISNHLYFYWYRQILGQKVEFLVSFYNNEISEKSEIFDDQFSVERPDGSNFTLKIRSTKLEDSAMYFCAIPQGNNSPLHFGNGTRLTVT.

The chain joins TRBV6-6 to TRBJ1-5; 12 bases agree with TRBD1. Germline trimming cut 5 bases from V and 3 bases from J; bases unmatched to any gene: 8. CDR1 MNHNY and CDR2 SVGAGI come from the germline V gene (reference sequence). The CDR3 loop spans 17 amino acids. This chain's CDR3 is CASSPGTGGGVNQPQHF. CDR3 bases: TGTGCCAGCAGTCCCGGGACAGGGGGCGGTGTCAATCAGCCCCAGCATTTT.

The chain couples TRBV19 to TRBJ1-3; 7 nucleotides line up with TRBD1. The V segment lost 3 bases and the J segment 2 bases; nucleotides outside the gene matches: 1. Per the germline V gene, CDR1 is LNHDA and CDR2 is SQIVND (reference sequence). The length of the CDR3 is 14 residues. This CDR3 is CASSIDRAGNTIYF. The CDR3, as DNA: TGTGCCAGTAGTATCGACAGGGCTGGAAACACCATATATTTT.